What follows are 10 T cell receptor beta chains derived from one specimen sequenced in a study of T cell changes during pregnancy in multiple sclerosis. Only in-frame clones appear in the TCRdb table, and some are missing; sequencing was by immunoSEQ multiplex PCR. The sample carries around 72,000 clones, 85% to 95% recorded once. The sample was peripheral blood, taken in the second trimester of pregnancy. These receptors were obtained from a female donor in good health, enrolled as a control in a pregnancy study.

The chain employs TRBV5-1 and TRBJ2-1; tentative D call: TRBD2 (5 bases). Germline assignment: CDR1 SGHRS and CDR2 YFSETQ. The CDR3 consists of 16 residues. Between the trimmed V and J ends, which lost 3 bases and 0 bases, there was a span of 13 bases. CDR3 coding DNA: TGCGCCAGCAGCTCGGACTCTAGAAGCTCCTACAATGAGCAGTTCTTC. Its translation is CASSSDSRSSYNEQFF.

J is TRBJ1-1 and V is TRBV28; TRBD1 matches at 8 bases. Germline lookup yields CDR1 MDHEN and CDR2 SYDVKM. J lost 3 bases, V lost 6 bases, and 6 bases had no gene match. CDR3 length: 14 residues. CDR3 nucleotides: TGTGCCAGCAGCTCGGGACAGGCGGACACTGAAGCTTTCTTT. It yields the protein CASSSGQADTEAFF.

V usage is TRBV7-9 and J usage is TRBJ2-5, with TRBD2 as a possible D gene (7 bases). The germline CDR1 and CDR2 sequences are SEHNR and FQNEAQ (reference sequence). Trimming pared 2 bases from V and 5 bases from J, leaving 15 bases between. There are 15 residues in the CDR3. In nucleotides, the CDR3 is TGTGCCAGCAGCTTATGGGCCGAGGGGGGGGAGACCCAGTACTTC. This encodes CASSLWAEGGETQYF.

The CDR3 coding sequence is TGTGCCAGCAGTTCGGCGGTAGCCTACTCCTACAATGAGCAGTTCTTC. This sequence encodes CASSSAVAYSYNEQFF. The chain links TRBV27 to TRBJ2-1; D gene ambiguous. Germline assignment: CDR1 MNHEY and CDR2 SMNVEV (reference sequence). The CDR3 has 16 residues. V lost 4 bases and J 0 bases, leaving 13 bases between the germline ends.

On this clone itself: One end of the junction fails to match germline, which may point to a read error. The gene calls are TRBV7-7 and TRBJ2-5; tentatively, D is TRBD2 (5 bases). The CDR3 is made up of 15 amino acids. The germline gives CDR1 SSHAT, CDR2 FNYEAQ (reference sequence). CDR3 amino acids: CASSLGPGVQETQYF. Written as DNA, the CDR3 is TGTGCTAGCAGCTTAGGGCCCGGGGTACAAGAGACCCAGTACTTC.

The chain has TRBV14 and TRBJ1-5; D remains unclear. Deletions cut 1 base from V and 0 bases from J, with 7 bases between. CDR1 is SGHDN, CDR2 FVKESK, per germline. This CDR3 has 15 residues. The CDR3: CASSQGANSNQPQHF. CDR3 in DNA: TGTGCCAGCAGCCAAGGCGCGAATAGCAATCAGCCCCAGCATTTT.

The chain joins TRBV4-3 to TRBJ1-1, with D tentatively TRBD1 (5 bases). V gave up 4 bases and J gave up 0 bases, with 21 bases separating them. From germline, CDR1 is LGHNA and CDR2 YSLEER. The CDR3 loop spans 18 amino acids. CDR3 in DNA: TGCGCCAGCAGCCCGGCAGACAGCCTGACGGCGTTGAACACTGAAGCTTTCTTT. Translating gives CASSPADSLTALNTEAFF.

The chain joins TRBV19 to TRBJ2-1; no clear D. Trimming removed 1 base from V and 3 bases from J, with 4 bases in between. Per germline, CDR1 LNHDA and CDR2 SQIVND (reference sequence). This CDR3 comprises 13 residues. The CDR3 sequence: CASSIAVYNEQFF. CDR3 in DNA: TGTGCCAGTAGTATAGCAGTCTACAATGAGCAGTTCTTC.

The count of this clone is one. V and J are TRBV7-2 and TRBJ2-3, with D perhaps TRBD1 (6 bases). The CDR3 consists of 15 residues. Trimming took off 1 base at V and 2 bases at J, with 10 bases between the two ends. Per germline, CDR1 SGHTA and CDR2 FQGNSA. The CDR3 protein is CASSLGGGPTDTQYF. The CDR3 bases are TGTGCCAGCAGCTTAGGTGGGGGCCCCACAGATACGCAGTATTTT.

The chain has TRBV12-5 and TRBJ1-4; TRBD1 aligns across 9 bases. The CDR3 is made up of 15 amino acids. V gave up 6 bases and J gave up 5 bases; unmatched junction bases: 7. Germline CDR1 reads LGHNT; CDR2 reads FRNRAP. CDR3 coding DNA: TGTGCTAGTGGGGAATCGACAGGGGGGAATGAAAAACTGTTTTTT. It codes for CASGESTGGNEKLFF.